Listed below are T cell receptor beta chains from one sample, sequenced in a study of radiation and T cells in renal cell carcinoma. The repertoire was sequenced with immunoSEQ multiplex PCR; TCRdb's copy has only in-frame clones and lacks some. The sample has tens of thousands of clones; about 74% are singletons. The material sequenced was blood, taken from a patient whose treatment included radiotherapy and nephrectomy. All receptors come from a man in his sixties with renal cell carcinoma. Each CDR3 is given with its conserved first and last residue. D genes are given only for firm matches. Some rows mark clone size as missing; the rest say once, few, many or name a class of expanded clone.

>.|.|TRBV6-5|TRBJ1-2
TGTGCCAGCAGTTACTCAGGGGAAAGCTACACCTTC
CASSYSGESYTF
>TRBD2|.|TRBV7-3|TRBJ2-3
TGTGCCAGCAGCTCAATAGCGGGAGGTGGAGATACGCAGTATTTT
CASSSIAGGGDTQYF
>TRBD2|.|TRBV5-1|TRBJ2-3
TGCGCCAGTACCAGAACTAGCGGGTTTACAGATACGCAGTATTTT
CASTRTSGFTDTQYF
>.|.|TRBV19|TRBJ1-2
TGTGCCAGTAAGGACCGGGGAGCCAACTATGGCTACACCTTC
CASKDRGANYGYTF
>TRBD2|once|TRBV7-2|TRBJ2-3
TGTGCCAGCAGCTTAGATAAGCGGGGGGGAGATACGCAGTATTTT
CASSLDKRGGDTQYF
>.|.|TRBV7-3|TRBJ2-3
TGTGCCAGCAGCTTAAACCCTGGCACAGATACGCAGTATTTT
CASSLNPGTDTQYF
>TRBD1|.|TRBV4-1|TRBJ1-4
TGCGCCAGCAGCCAACTGGCGGGACAGGGCTTCCTTGGAAAACTGTTTTTT
CASSQLAGQGFLGKLFF
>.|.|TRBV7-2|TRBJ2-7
TGTGCCAGCAGCCCGCGGGGAGCCTACGAGCAGTACTTC
CASSPRGAYEQYF
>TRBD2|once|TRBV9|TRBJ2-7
TGTGCCAGCAGCGGACCCGGACTAGCGGACTCCTACGAGCAGTACTTC
CASSGPGLADSYEQYF
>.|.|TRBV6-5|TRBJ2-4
TGTGCCAGCTCTTTGGACAGCCTAGCCAAAAACATTCAGTACTTC
CASSLDSLAKNIQYF
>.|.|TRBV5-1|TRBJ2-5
TGCGCCAGCAGCTTTTCAGGGATTCAAGAGACCCAGTACTTC
CASSFSGIQETQYF
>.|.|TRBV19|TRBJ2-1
TGTGCCAGTAGTATGGTAGGGTTTGAGCAGTTCTTC
CASSMVGFEQFF
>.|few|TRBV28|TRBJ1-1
TGTGCCAGCAGTTTCACAGCTTCGAACACTGAAGCTTTCTTT
CASSFTASNTEAFF
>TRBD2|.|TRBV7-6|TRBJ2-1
TGTGCCAGCAGCTCCGAGGCGGGAGTTTCCTCGAGTAGGCAGTTCTTC
CASSSEAGVSSSRQFF
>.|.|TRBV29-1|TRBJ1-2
TGCAGCGTTGAAGTACCCAGGTCTAACTATGGCTACACCTTC
CSVEVPRSNYGYTF
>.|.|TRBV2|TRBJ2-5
TGTGCCAGCAGTGAAGGGTCAGGTGCACAAGAGACCCAGTACTTC
CASSEGSGAQETQYF
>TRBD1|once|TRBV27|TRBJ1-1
TGTGCCAGCAGTCGACAGGGGGCGCACACTGAAGCTTTCTTT
CASSRQGAHTEAFF
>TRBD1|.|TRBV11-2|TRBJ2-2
TGTGCCAGCAGCCGACGGGGGACAGGGGGAATCGGGGAGCTGTTTTTT
CASSRRGTGGIGELFF
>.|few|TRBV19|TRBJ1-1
TGTGCCAGTAGTCCCGGACGCCTAGTGAACACTGAAGCTTTCTTT
CASSPGRLVNTEAFF
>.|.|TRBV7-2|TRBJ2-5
TGTGCCAGCAGCCAACTAGCTCAAGAGACCCAGTACTTC
CASSQLAQETQYF
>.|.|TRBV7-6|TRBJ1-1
TGTGCCAGCAGCTTAGGTCTTCGGATTGGAAGGGTACGACTTAAGAACACTGAAGCTTTCTTT
CASSLGLRIGRVRLKNTEAFF
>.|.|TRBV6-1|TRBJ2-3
TGTGCCAGCAGTGAATTCGCAGCCCAGAAGCAGTATTTT
CASSEFAAQKQYF
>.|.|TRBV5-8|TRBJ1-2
TGTGCCAGCAGCTTGGCCCGACAGGCGGCGGAGGGCTACACCTTC
CASSLARQAAEGYTF
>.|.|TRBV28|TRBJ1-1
TGTGCCAGCAGTTTACTGGCCTTACGAGATGCTTTCTTT
CASSLLALRDAFF
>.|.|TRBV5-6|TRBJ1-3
TGTGCCAGCAGCCTAGGGACGGGCTCTGGAAACACCATATATTTT
CASSLGTGSGNTIYF
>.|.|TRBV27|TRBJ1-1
TGTGCCAGCAGTTGGGCCGGGGACACTGAAGCTTTCTTT
CASSWAGDTEAFF
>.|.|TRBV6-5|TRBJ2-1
TGTGCCAGCAGCACTGCCGGTTACAATGAGCAGTTCTTC
CASSTAGYNEQFF
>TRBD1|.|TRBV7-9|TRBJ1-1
TGTGCCAGCACCTTTGGGTTGGGGACAGGGGGCGGCACTGAAGCTTTCTTT
CASTFGLGTGGGTEAFF
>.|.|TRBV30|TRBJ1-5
TGTGCCTGGAGTGTATCAATGGTTGTGGGTCAGCCCCAGCATTTT
CAWSVSMVVGQPQHF
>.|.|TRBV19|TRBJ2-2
TGTGCCAGTATGTCTTCGGACTACCTCGGCGGGGAGCTGTTTTTT
CASMSSDYLGGELFF
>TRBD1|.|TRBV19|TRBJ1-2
TGTGCCAGTAGTGGGGACAGGGGTGGCTACACCTTC
CASSGDRGGYTF
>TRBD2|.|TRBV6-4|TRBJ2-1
TGTGCCAGCAGTGAGGGGACTAGCGCCTACAATGAGCAGTTCTTC
CASSEGTSAYNEQFF
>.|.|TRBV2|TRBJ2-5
TGTGCCAGCAGACCGCCCTCGGAAGAGACCCAGTACTTC
CASRPPSEETQYF
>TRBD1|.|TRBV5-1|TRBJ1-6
TGCGCCAGCAGCTTGGTAGGGGGGACAGGGCGTAATTCACCCCTCCACTTT
CASSLVGGTGRNSPLHF
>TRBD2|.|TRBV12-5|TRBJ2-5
TGTGCTAGTGGTTTCGGCGGGAGTGCAGGAGAGACCCAGTACTTC
CASGFGGSAGETQYF
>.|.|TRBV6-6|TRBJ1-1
TGTGCCAGCAGTTACTCATTTCAGAGAACTGAAGCTTTCTTT
CASSYSFQRTEAFF
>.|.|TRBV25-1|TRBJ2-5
TGTGCCAGCAGTGATTACAGGGAGGGGGAGACCCAGTACTTC
CASSDYREGETQYF
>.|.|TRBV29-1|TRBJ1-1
TGCAGCGTCGGGGAGGGTTGGGGGACTGAAGCTTTCTTT
CSVGEGWGTEAFF
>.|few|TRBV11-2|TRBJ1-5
TGTGCCAGCAGCTTCGGCGGATTTAGCAATCAGCCCCAGCATTTT
CASSFGGFSNQPQHF
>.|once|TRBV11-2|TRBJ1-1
TGTGCCAGCAGCTACGCGTCAGGGTCAGCTTTCTTT
CASSYASGSAFF
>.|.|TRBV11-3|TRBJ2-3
TGTGCCAGCAGCTTAGACACTCCCTGGGATACGCAGTATTTT
CASSLDTPWDTQYF
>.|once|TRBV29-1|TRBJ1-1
TGCAGCGTTGAAGACCCTGACAGTACCACTGAAGCTTTCTTT
CSVEDPDSTTEAFF
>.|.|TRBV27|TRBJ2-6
TGTGCCAGCAGTCCTCGGGACCTCTCTGGGGCCAACGTCCTGACTTTC
CASSPRDLSGANVLTF
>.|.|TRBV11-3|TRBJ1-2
TGTGCCAGCAGCTTAGATCCGGGCGACTATGGCTACACCTTC
CASSLDPGDYGYTF
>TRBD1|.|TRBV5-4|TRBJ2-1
TGTGCCAGCACCCCCGGGGGACAGGGGAGGGATGAGCAGTTCTTC
CASTPGGQGRDEQFF
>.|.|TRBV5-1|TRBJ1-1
TGCGCCAGCAGCTTGGGTGTCAGTCAGAACACTGAAGCTTTCTTT
CASSLGVSQNTEAFF
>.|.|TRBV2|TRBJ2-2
TGTGCCAGCAGTGTTAGCCTGAAGACCGGGGAGCTGTTTTTT
CASSVSLKTGELFF
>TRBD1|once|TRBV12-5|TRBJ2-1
TGTGCTAGCCTAACTACCGGGACAGGGGACGGCAATGAGCAGTTCTTC
CASLTTGTGDGNEQFF